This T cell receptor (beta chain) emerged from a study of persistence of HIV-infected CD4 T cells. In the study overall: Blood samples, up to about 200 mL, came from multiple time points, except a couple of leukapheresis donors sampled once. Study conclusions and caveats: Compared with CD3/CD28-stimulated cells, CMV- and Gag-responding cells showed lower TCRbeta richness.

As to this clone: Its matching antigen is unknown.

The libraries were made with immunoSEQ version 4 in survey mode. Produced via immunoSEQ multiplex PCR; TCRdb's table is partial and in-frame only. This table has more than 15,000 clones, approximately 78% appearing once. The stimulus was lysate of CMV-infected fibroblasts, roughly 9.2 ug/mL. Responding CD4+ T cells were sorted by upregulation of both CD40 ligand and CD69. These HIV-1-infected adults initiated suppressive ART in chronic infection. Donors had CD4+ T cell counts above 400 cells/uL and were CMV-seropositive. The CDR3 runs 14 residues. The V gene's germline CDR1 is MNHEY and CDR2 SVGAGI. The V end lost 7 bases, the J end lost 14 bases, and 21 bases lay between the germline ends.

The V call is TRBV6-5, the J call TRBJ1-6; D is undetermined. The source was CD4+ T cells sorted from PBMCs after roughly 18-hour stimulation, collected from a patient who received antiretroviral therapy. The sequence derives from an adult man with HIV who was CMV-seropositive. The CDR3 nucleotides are TGTGCCAGCACGAGGAGTTGGGAAGGTAGGGCCCTCCACTTT. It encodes CASTRSWEGRALHF.